The 21 T cell receptor beta chains given below trace back to one sample, sequenced in a study of graft-versus-host responses after intestinal transplantation. What these receptors recognize is not known. Here immunoSEQ multiplex PCR was the method, and the copy in TCRdb shows in-frame clones only, minus some. The top ten clones hold around 0.17% of a sample with around 96,000 clones, roughly 92% of them seen once. This sample comprised unstimulated CD4+ T cells sorted from spleen or lymph node cells, obtained before intestinal transplant. Receptor source: a human donor who received an intestinal transplant.

CDR3 region: CASSFLGGALQETQYF. CDR3 nucleotides: TGTGCCAGCAGCTTCCTGGGGGGGGCCTTACAAGAGACCCAGTACTTC. V and J are TRBV5-4 and TRBJ2-5, with a weak D call TRBD2 (7 bases). Per germline, CDR1 SGHNT and CDR2 YYREEE (reference sequence). The CDR3 sequence is 16 residues long. Trimming removed 2 bases from V and 2 bases from J, with 16 bases in between.

The chain joins TRBV6-5 to TRBJ2-1; 8 nucleotides match TRBD2. Losses at the gene ends were 5 bases for V and 4 bases for J; bases not matched to a gene: 7. This CDR3 comprises 15 residues. Germline CDR1 reads MNHEY; CDR2 reads SVGAGI. The CDR3 coding sequence is TGTGCCAGCAGTGGAGATCGGGGGGGGTACAATGAGCAGTTCTTC. It is translated as CASSGDRGGYNEQFF.

V gene TRBV6-5 combines with J gene TRBJ1-4, with no clear D. V was cut by 2 bases and J by 10 bases, with 5 bases left in between. This CDR3 spans 11 amino acids. CDR1 is MNHEY and CDR2 is SVGAGI in the germline V gene. Written as DNA, the CDR3 is TGTGCCAGCAGTTACGGCGGAAAACTGTTTTTT. Amino acid sequence: CASSYGGKLFF.

This clone came up once. The chain combines TRBV6-5 with TRBJ1-2; D uncertain. The CDR3 covers 12 residues. Germline lookup yields CDR1 MNHEY and CDR2 SVGAGI. V was pared by 10 bases and J by 4 bases, with 13 bases between. CDR3 in amino acids: CATTVGRYGYTF. The CDR3 nucleotides are TGTGCCACTACGGTGGGCCGCTATGGCTACACCTTC.

The chain couples TRBV5-1 to TRBJ2-1, with 8 bases aligning to TRBD2. The junction had 7 bases not matched to a gene; V was cut back by 2 bases and J by 3 bases. The CDR3 extends over 16 amino acids. CDR1 and CDR2 from the germline V gene are SGHRS and YFSETQ. CDR3 in DNA: TGCGCCAGCAGCTTCCACCGGGGGGGGGACTACAATGAGCAGTTCTTC. Translated, it gives CASSFHRGGDYNEQFF.

The chain couples TRBV4-2 to TRBJ1-5, with D uncertain. The CDR3 has 15 residues. Germline V gene sequence: CDR1 LGHNA, CDR2 YNFKEQ. Trimming shortened V by 1 base and J by 2 bases, and 9 bases separated the two germline ends. Here the CDR3 reads CASSQGQSGNQPQHF. The CDR3, as DNA: TGTGCCAGCAGCCAAGGTCAGAGCGGCAATCAGCCCCAGCATTTT.

V is TRBV5-1 and J is TRBJ2-2; no clear D gene. The CDR3 has 15 amino acids. Trimming pared 4 bases from V and 0 bases from J, leaving 10 bases between. Looked up from germline, CDR1 is SGHRS and CDR2 is YFSETQ. The CDR3 coding sequence is TGCGCCAGCAGCCCTGTGAGTACGAACACCGGGGAGCTGTTTTTT. Protein: CASSPVSTNTGELFF.

The rearrangement joins TRBV7-8 to TRBJ2-7; TRBD1 aligns across 8 bases. J lost 11 bases, V lost 1 base, and 7 bases had no gene match. Germline CDR1 is SGHVS and CDR2 is FQNEAQ. There are 13 residues in the CDR3. The CDR3 DNA sequence: TGTGCCAGCAGCTTAGAGGACAGGGTTGAGGAGTACTTC. Encoded protein: CASSLEDRVEEYF.

Only a few counts were recorded for this clone. This CDR3 is CAISEVDRGASYNEQFF. CDR3 DNA: TGTGCCATCAGTGAGGTGGACAGGGGGGCTTCCTACAATGAGCAGTTCTTC. The chain has TRBV10-3 and TRBJ2-1; the match to TRBD1 covers 10 bases. The ends lost 2 bases at V and 1 base at J; junction bases unmatched: 5. Germline assignment: CDR1 ENHRY and CDR2 SYGVKD. The CDR3 has 17 amino acids.

The rearrangement uses TRBV27 and TRBJ2-4; possible D gene TRBD2, 5 bases. With 8 bases removed from V and 2 bases from J, the gap between germline ends came to 13 bases. The CDR3 extends over 14 amino acids. The germline V gene has CDR1 MNHEY and CDR2 SMNVEV (reference sequence). Written as DNA, the CDR3 is TGTGCCAGCCGCCCTTCGGGATCCAAAAACATTCAGTACTTC. Protein sequence: CASRPSGSKNIQYF.

This clone was seen only once. This sequence joins TRBV5-1 and TRBJ2-3; D ambiguous. Trimming took 2 bases from V and 4 from J, leaving 11 bases between them. CDR3 length: 14 residues. Germline CDR1 is SGHRS and CDR2 is YFSETQ. The CDR3 here is CASSFTDWADTQYF. Here the CDR3 DNA reads TGCGCCAGCAGCTTCACAGATTGGGCAGATACGCAGTATTTT.

This rearrangement joins TRBV5-1 to TRBJ2-1; 7 bases fit TRBD2. J was trimmed by 0 bases and V by 0 bases; bases with no gene match: 0. In germline, CDR1 is SGHRS, CDR2 YFSETQ. This CDR3 is 15 amino acids long. CDR3 amino acids: CASSLGLASYNEQFF. CDR3 bases: TGCGCCAGCAGCTTGGGACTAGCCTCCTACAATGAGCAGTTCTTC.

V is TRBV5-1 and J is TRBJ2-7; maybe TRBD2 (6 bases). Trimming pared 4 bases from V and 0 bases from J, leaving 17 bases between. Germline V CDR1 and CDR2: SGHRS, YFSETQ. The CDR3 has 16 amino acids. CDR3 DNA: TGCGCCAGCAGCCAAAGAGAGACTAGTGGCTCCTACGAGCAGTACTTC. This encodes CASSQRETSGSYEQYF. Using reference TRBV5-1 and TRBJ2-7 for the parts outside the CDR3, the full variable domain is KAGVTQTPRYLIKTRGQQVTLSCSPISGHRSVSWYQQTPGQGLQFLFEYFSETQRNKGNFPGRFSGRQFSNSRSEMNVSTLELGDSALYLCASSQRETSGSYEQYFGPGTRLTVT.

The J gene is TRBJ1-2, the V gene TRBV6-6; TRBD1 agrees at 9 bases. The germline CDR1 and CDR2 sequences are MNHNY and SVGAGI (reference sequence). Trimming at V came to 5 bases and at J to 6 bases, leaving 10 bases not matched to a gene. This CDR3 comprises 15 residues. The CDR3 spells CASSGMDRGPHGYTF. The CDR3 DNA reads as TGTGCCAGCAGTGGAATGGACAGGGGCCCCCATGGCTACACCTTC.

In this sample, this clone turned up once. The chain has TRBV28 and TRBJ2-7; 7 bases agree with TRBD2. V lost 5 bases, J lost 5 bases, and 9 bases stayed unmatched. Germline CDR1 MDHEN, CDR2 SYDVKM. This CDR3 spans 14 amino acids. The chain's CDR3 is CASSPRIAGDEQYF. CDR3 nucleotides: TGTGCCAGCAGTCCTCGGATCGCGGGGGACGAGCAGTACTTC.

The chain employs TRBV7-9 and TRBJ2-7, with 8 bases identical to TRBD2. This CDR3 is 15 amino acids long. J lost 7 bases, V lost 6 bases, and 14 bases had no gene match. Germline V gene data show CDR1 as SEHNR and CDR2 as FQNEAQ (reference sequence). The CDR3 is CASSNPGGAPWEQYF. The CDR3 nucleotides read TGTGCCAGCAGTAACCCCGGGGGGGCTCCTTGGGAGCAGTACTTC.

The chain carries TRBV6-1 and TRBJ2-1; a weak D match, TRBD2 (5 bases). V gave up 4 bases and J gave up 4 bases, with 14 bases separating them. Per germline, CDR1 MNHNS and CDR2 SASEGT. The CDR3 spans 15 residues. The CDR3, as DNA: TGTGCCAGCAGTGTGGACCCCGGAGGATACAATGAGCAGTTCTTC. This codes for CASSVDPGGYNEQFF.

This clone has a single count. The chain carries TRBV28 and TRBJ2-7, with D unresolved. Germline CDR1 and CDR2: MDHEN and SYDVKM. The CDR3 sequence is 14 residues long. V gave up 7 bases and J gave up 0 bases, with 13 bases separating them. The DNA for the CDR3 is TGTGCCAGCATCTACGGTCCGAGCTCCTACGAGCAGTACTTC. Translating it yields CASIYGPSSYEQYF.

The rearrangement uses TRBV14 and TRBJ1-2, with D possibly being TRBD1 (5 bases). Trimming shortened V by 2 bases and J by 9 bases, and 25 bases separated the two germline ends. The CDR3 runs to 17 residues. Germline lookup yields CDR1 SGHDN and CDR2 FVKESK. CDR3 residues: CASSQRVDIDFYDRYTF. As DNA, the CDR3 is TGTGCCAGCAGCCAACGCGTGGACATTGATTTCTATGATCGCTACACCTTC.

The rearrangement links TRBV7-3 to TRBJ2-2; a possible D gene is TRBD1 (5 bases). Germline CDR1 reads SGHTA; CDR2 reads FQGTGA. The CDR3 sequence is 13 residues long. Trimming removed 7 bases from V and 7 bases from J, with 13 bases in between. CDR3 sequence: CASTSGLGGELFF. In nucleotides, the CDR3 is TGTGCCAGCACCTCAGGGCTAGGCGGGGAGCTGTTTTTT.

The chain employs TRBV5-4 and TRBJ2-7, with 8 bases aligning to TRBD1. CDR1 is SGHNT and CDR2 is YYREEE in the germline V gene (reference sequence). The CDR3 is 14 residues long. After removal of 2 bases from V and 6 bases from J, the junction contained 7 bases not matched to a gene. CDR3 amino acids: CASSLMTGEAEQYF. The CDR3 bases are TGTGCCAGCAGCTTAATGACAGGGGAGGCCGAGCAGTACTTC.